The 18 T cell receptor beta chains presented below share a single source sample, sequenced in a study of Ad26.COV2.S vaccination and SARS-CoV-2 variants. Treatment: 19 received Ad26.COV2.S at low or high dose, single or two shots; roughly five received placebo; per-sample allocation not given. Samples came from day 63 after the first vaccine or placebo injection. The protocol was immunoSEQ multiplex PCR, while the TCRdb copy is restricted to in-frame clones and leaves out a portion. The sample records 300,000 to 450,000 clones, around 83% being singletons. The sequencing used peripheral blood, collected in a trial of Ad26.COV2.S vaccine versus placebo. All receptors come from a person aged 18-65 years who received the Ad26.COV2.S COVID-19 vaccine or a placebo.

This chain links TRBV9 with TRBJ2-1; 9 nucleotides align to TRBD2. The CDR3 covers 16 residues. The J segment lost 7 bases and the V segment lost 0 bases, leaving 8 bases of the junction unmatched. CDR1 and CDR2 from the germline V gene are SGDLS and YYNGEE. CDR3 sequence: CASSVVRAGGSNEQFF. The CDR3 DNA reads as TGTGCCAGCAGCGTAGTTCGAGCGGGAGGTAGTAATGAGCAGTTCTTC.

The chain links TRBV7-9 to TRBJ1-4; D remains ambiguous. Germline V gene sequence: CDR1 SEHNR, CDR2 FQNEAQ (reference sequence). Trimming shortened V by 5 bases and J by 8 bases, and 15 bases separated the two germline ends. The CDR3 loop spans 14 amino acids. CDR3 loop: CASSRRGAEEKLFF. CDR3 sequence (DNA): TGTGCCAGCAGCCGTCGGGGTGCGGAGGAAAAACTGTTTTTT.

V gene TRBV11-2 combines with J gene TRBJ2-7; D possibly corresponds to TRBD2 (6 bases). Germline V CDR1 and CDR2: SGHAT, FQNNGV. The CDR3 is 15 residues long. V was pared by 4 bases and J by 0 bases, with 13 bases between. This chain's CDR3 is CASSSWRESSYEQYF. In DNA form, the CDR3 reads TGTGCCAGCAGCTCGTGGAGGGAGTCCTCCTACGAGCAGTACTTC.

The chain links TRBV27 to TRBJ1-5; maybe TRBD1 (5 bases). Germline assignment: CDR1 MNHEY and CDR2 SMNVEV (reference sequence). The germline V and J ends were trimmed by 1 base and 1 base, with 8 bases remaining between them. CDR3 length: 15 amino acids. The CDR3 region is CASSLFQGSNQPQHF. Here the CDR3 DNA reads TGTGCCAGCAGTTTATTTCAGGGAAGCAATCAGCCCCAGCATTTT.

V usage is TRBV28 and J usage is TRBJ2-7, with 10 positions matching TRBD2. The germline gives CDR1 MDHEN, CDR2 SYDVKM. Trimming removed 5 bases from V and 9 bases from J; junction bases left unmatched: 13. This CDR3 has 15 residues. The CDR3: CASSPNPAGGLVQYF. The CDR3 region has the DNA TGTGCCAGCAGTCCCAACCCAGCGGGAGGGCTGGTGCAGTACTTC.

The J gene is TRBJ1-1, the V gene TRBV18; D is unclear. The CDR3 sequence is 14 residues long. Per germline, CDR1 KGHSH and CDR2 LQKENI. V was clipped by 1 base and J by 3 bases, with 9 bases between them. The CDR3 DNA reads TGTGCCAGCTCACCACAAAGGTTGTACACTGAAGCTTTCTTT. Protein sequence: CASSPQRLYTEAFF.

The gene calls are TRBV25-1 and TRBJ2-5, with 11 bases lining up with TRBD2. Germline V lookup: CDR1 MGHDK, CDR2 SYGVNS. After removal of 5 bases from V and 5 bases from J, the junction contained 7 bases not matched to a gene. This CDR3 is 15 amino acids long. This CDR3 reads CASSPTSGSGETQYF. Here the CDR3 DNA reads TGTGCCAGCAGTCCCACTAGCGGGAGTGGGGAGACCCAGTACTTC. Full variable domain (missing parts from reference TRBV25-1 and TRBJ2-5): EADIYQTPRYLVIGTGKKITLECSQTMGHDKMYWYQQDPGMELHLIHYSYGVNSTEKGDLSSESTVSRIRTEHFPLTLESARPSHTSQYLCASSPTSGSGETQYFGPGTRLLVL.

The rearrangement links TRBV4-3 to TRBJ1-2, with D tentatively TRBD1 (6 bases). Trimming pared 0 bases from V and 4 bases from J, leaving 15 bases between. The length of the CDR3 is 16 residues. From germline, CDR1 is LGHNA and CDR2 YSLEER. CDR3 sequence reads: CASSQDLRQDSYGYTF. In nucleotides, the CDR3 is TGCGCCAGCAGCCAAGATCTTAGACAGGATTCCTATGGCTACACCTTC.

This rearrangement joins TRBV7-2 to TRBJ2-3, with a tentative D call TRBD2 (6 bases). From germline, CDR1 is SGHTA and CDR2 FQGNSA. V gave up 0 bases and J gave up 2 bases, with 12 bases separating them. The CDR3 covers 16 residues. The CDR3: CASSLAKAGYTDTQYF. In DNA form, the CDR3 reads TGTGCCAGCAGCTTAGCGAAAGCGGGTTACACAGATACGCAGTATTTT.

For this clone: The junction shows a germline mismatch at one end, possibly a read error. The V gene is TRBV3-1 (or the pseudogene TRBV3-2), the J gene TRBJ2-1, with TRBD2 as a possible D gene (6 bases). CDR1 and CDR2 from the germline V gene are LGHDT and YNNKEL (reference sequence). This CDR3 is built from 14 residues. The CDR3 loop reads CASSQAGGIEERLF. CDR3 in DNA: TGTGCCAGCAGCCAAGCTGGCGGGATAGAGGAGCGACTCTTC.

This clone has more than one count but fewer than ten. The rearrangement links TRBV28 to TRBJ2-1; possible D gene TRBD2, 6 bases. The CDR3 is made up of 13 amino acids. CDR1 and CDR2 (germline): MDHEN, SYDVKM. Trimming left V 8 bases short and J 2 bases short, with 10 bases between. CDR3 in DNA: TGTGCCAGCCTAGCGCCGACCTACAATGAGCAGTTCTTC. This encodes CASLAPTYNEQFF.

This chain links TRBV24-1 with TRBJ2-1, with D tentatively TRBD1 or TRBD2 (5 bases each). The CDR3 covers 18 residues. V was cut by 3 bases and J by 0 bases, with 17 bases left in between. CDR1 is KGHDR, CDR2 SFDVKD, per germline. CDR3 sequence reads: CATSDPAKGTGSYNEQFF. In DNA form, the CDR3 reads TGTGCCACCAGTGATCCCGCCAAGGGGACGGGCTCCTACAATGAGCAGTTCTTC.

The table lists this clone with a few counts. V usage is TRBV5-4 and J usage is TRBJ2-7; a possible D gene is TRBD1 (5 bases). V was cut by 3 bases and J by 4 bases, with 14 bases left in between. Germline CDR1 is SGHNT and CDR2 is YYREEE (reference sequence). The CDR3 is 14 amino acids. DNA of the CDR3: TGTGCCAGCAGCTCGACAGTATTAGATTACGAGCAGTACTTC. This encodes CASSSTVLDYEQYF.

This clone came up a few times. The rearrangement uses TRBV15 and TRBJ2-7; TRBD1 matches at 8 bases. CDR1 is LNHNV, CDR2 YYDKDF, per germline (reference sequence). V lost 0 bases and J lost 3; bases outside the gene matches: 10. This CDR3 is built from 17 residues. CDR3 protein: CATSRDLPGQGIYEQYF. The CDR3 region has the DNA TGTGCCACCAGCAGAGATCTTCCTGGACAGGGTATCTACGAGCAGTACTTC.

The rearrangement uses TRBV7-9 and TRBJ2-5, with D perhaps TRBD2 (7 bases). This CDR3 region has 14 residues. Looked up from germline, CDR1 is SEHNR and CDR2 is FQNEAQ (reference sequence). V lost 5 bases and J 4 bases, leaving 14 bases between the germline ends. This chain's CDR3 is CASSDGGAGETQYF. Written as DNA, the CDR3 is TGTGCCAGCAGCGATGGGGGGGCCGGAGAGACCCAGTACTTC.

This clone was counted only a few times. The chain joins TRBV13 to TRBJ2-5; D perhaps matches TRBD1 (5 bases). V gave up 2 bases and J gave up 5 bases, with 12 bases separating them. Germline CDR1 is PRHDT and CDR2 is FYEKMQ (reference sequence). The CDR3 is 14 amino acids. The CDR3 coding sequence is TGTGCCAGCAGCTTATTCAGGGTTCCGGAGACCCAGTACTTC. Translated: CASSLFRVPETQYF. Combining the CDR3 with reference TRBV13 and TRBJ2-5 gives the whole variable domain AAGVIQSPRHLIKEKRETATLKCYPIPRHDTVYWYQQGPGQDPQFLISFYEKMQSDKGSIPDRFSAQQFSDYHSELNMSSLELGDSALYFCASSLFRVPETQYFGPGTRLLVL.

The chain has TRBV11-2 and TRBJ2-7; D unclear. The V gene lost 0 bases and the J gene lost 3 bases, with 9 bases spanning the gap. CDR3 length equals 14 residues. Looked up from germline, CDR1 is SGHAT and CDR2 is FQNNGV. The CDR3 DNA reads as TGTGCCAGCAGCTTAGAGGCAGGATTCTACGAGCAGTACTTC. Residues: CASSLEAGFYEQYF.

V is TRBV5-4 and J is TRBJ2-5; 12 bases match TRBD2. The CDR3 runs 16 residues. After removal of 0 bases from V and 5 bases from J, the junction contained 5 bases not matched to a gene. CDR1 is SGHNT and CDR2 is YYREEE in the germline V gene (reference sequence). CDR3 sequence: CASSLVLAGGPETQYF. The CDR3 nucleotides read TGTGCCAGCAGCTTGGTGCTAGCGGGGGGGCCGGAGACCCAGTACTTC.